The 20 T cell receptor beta chains listed next were all sequenced from one sample in a study of cytomegalovirus exposure and HLA in healthy donors. PCR employed 60 Vbeta and 13 Jbeta primers. The protocol was immunoSEQ multiplex PCR, while the TCRdb copy is restricted to in-frame clones and leaves out a portion. The sample has approximately 120,000 clones; over 60% are singletons. Sequencing was done on a sample of PBMCs. These receptors came from a female donor in good health and CMV-seronegative.

V and J are TRBV7-2 and TRBJ2-5, with D unresolved. CDR3 length equals 15 residues. Germline CDR1 and CDR2: SGHTA and FQGNSA. The V end was cut by 5 bases, the J end by 3 bases, with 16 bases between. This CDR3 is CASSPPPAGKETQYF. The CDR3 coding sequence is TGTGCCAGCAGCCCACCCCCCGCAGGCAAAGAGACCCAGTACTTC.

This chain links TRBV9 with TRBJ1-1, with D perhaps matching TRBD1 (5 bases). With 4 bases removed from V and 0 bases from J, the gap between germline ends came to 10 bases. This CDR3 is built from 14 residues. Germline V gives CDR1 SGDLS, CDR2 YYNGEE. The CDR3 region is CASSPQGMNTEAFF. Here the CDR3 DNA reads TGTGCCAGCAGCCCGCAGGGAATGAACACTGAAGCTTTCTTT.

This chain uses TRBV30 with TRBJ2-7; 7 bases align to TRBD2. Germline lookup yields CDR1 GTSNPN and CDR2 SVGIG (reference sequence). After removal of 5 bases from V and 5 bases from J, the junction contained 9 bases not matched to a gene. The CDR3 covers 13 residues. In DNA form, the CDR3 reads TGTGCCTGGGAGCTAGCGGTCATGAACGAGCAGTACTTC. This sequence encodes CAWELAVMNEQYF.

Details on this clone: At the DNA level, this CDR3 is encoded by other sequences in the same sample as well. The genes are TRBV20-1 and TRBJ2-7; unclear D gene. Trimming shortened V by 0 bases and J by 4 bases, and 4 bases separated the two germline ends. Per germline, CDR1 DFQATT and CDR2 SNEGSKA (reference sequence). CDR3 size: 11 residues. The CDR3 loop reads CSARDSYEQYF. The DNA for the CDR3 is TGCAGTGCTAGAGACAGTTACGAGCAGTACTTC.

The chain carries TRBV30 and TRBJ1-4; the D gene is possibly TRBD1 (6 bases). V lost 2 bases and J lost 6, with 13 bases in between. CDR1 and CDR2 from the germline V gene are GTSNPN and SVGIG (reference sequence). There are 14 residues in the CDR3. Written as DNA, the CDR3 is TGTGCCTGGAGTATCACAGGGTATGATGAAAAACTGTTTTTT. Translated: CAWSITGYDEKLFF.

The J gene is TRBJ1-2, the V gene TRBV7-8; 9 nucleotides line up with TRBD1. J lost 4 bases, V lost 3 bases, and 6 bases had no gene match. This CDR3 region has 15 residues. The germline gives CDR1 SGHVS, CDR2 FQNEAQ. CDR3 in DNA: TGTGCCAGCAGCTTGAGAGCGACAGGGGGCTATGGCTACACCTTC. Protein sequence: CASSLRATGGYGYTF.

V is TRBV6-1 and J is TRBJ1-1, with a tentative D call TRBD1 (6 bases). V was clipped by 2 bases and J by 2 bases, with 12 bases between them. Per the germline V gene, CDR1 is MNHNS and CDR2 is SASEGT. The CDR3 totals 15 residues. The CDR3 DNA follows: TGTGCCAGCAGTGAAAAGACAGGAGGTAACACTGAAGCTTTCTTT. It is translated as CASSEKTGGNTEAFF.

The rearrangement joins TRBV6-1 to TRBJ1-1; D possibly corresponds to TRBD1 (6 bases). V lost 6 bases and J lost 1, with 15 bases in between. Germline V gene lookup returns CDR1 MNHNS and CDR2 SASEGT. The CDR3 totals 15 residues. DNA for the CDR3: TGTGCCAGCAGGGCAATGGGGGCGCCGAACACTGAAGCTTTCTTT. Its translation is CASRAMGAPNTEAFF.

The CDR3 loop reads CASSSLTGVGEKLFF. The CDR3, as DNA: TGTGCCAGCAGTTCCCTGACAGGAGTGGGTGAAAAACTGTTTTTT. V usage is TRBV27 and J usage is TRBJ1-4, with D perhaps matching TRBD1 (6 bases). Per germline, CDR1 MNHEY and CDR2 SMNVEV (reference sequence). V was shortened by 4 bases and J by 7 bases, with 16 bases between the two germline ends. The CDR3 has 15 residues.

V and J are TRBV6-5 and TRBJ2-7; D ambiguous. Germline assignment: CDR1 MNHEY and CDR2 SVGAGI. Trimming stripped 2 bases from V and 2 bases from J, with 10 bases between. The CDR3 has 14 residues. The CDR3 loop is CASSYAPITYEQYF. DNA of the CDR3: TGTGCCAGCAGTTACGCCCCTATCACCTACGAGCAGTACTTC.

Comment on this clone: Relative to the germline gene, one junction end is altered; a read error may explain this. V gene TRBV2 combines with J gene TRBJ1-1; D unresolved. CDR1 and CDR2 from the germline V gene are SNHLY and FYNNEI. The CDR3 has 12 residues. CDR3 bases: TGTGCCATGCGATCCGGGGTCGACCCGGGTCTCTTT. Protein product: CAMRSGVDPGLF.

This clone was observed once. V gene TRBV7-2 combines with J gene TRBJ2-1; 9 positions agree with TRBD2. Trimming at V came to 3 bases and at J to 0 bases, leaving 3 bases not matched to a gene. The CDR3 consists of 16 residues. The V gene's germline CDR1 is SGHTA and CDR2 FQGNSA. The CDR3 loop reads CASSFSGGSSYNEQFF. The CDR3 bases are TGTGCCAGCAGCTTTAGCGGGGGCAGCTCCTACAATGAGCAGTTCTTC.

The rearrangement links TRBV30 to TRBJ2-1, with 7 bases that match TRBD2. The length of the CDR3 is 16 residues. CDR1 is GTSNPN and CDR2 is SVGIG in the germline V gene (reference sequence). Losses at the gene ends were 2 bases for V and 3 bases for J; bases not matched to a gene: 10. The CDR3: CAWSNLFAGDYNEQFF. DNA of the CDR3: TGTGCCTGGAGTAACCTTTTCGCGGGGGACTACAATGAGCAGTTCTTC.

V is TRBV27 and J is TRBJ1-5; maybe TRBD1 (5 bases). The germline CDR1 and CDR2 sequences are MNHEY and SMNVEV (reference sequence). Trimming left V 0 bases short and J 6 bases short, with 9 bases between. The CDR3 loop spans 14 amino acids. Written as DNA, the CDR3 is TGTGCCAGCAGTTTATCAGGGGTGAGTCAGCCCCAGCATTTT. Its protein is CASSLSGVSQPQHF.

The CDR3 loop is CASRLGLAATNEQFF. In DNA, the CDR3 is TGTGCCAGCAGACTGGGACTAGCGGCAACCAATGAGCAGTTCTTC. The V and J genes are TRBV7-2 and TRBJ2-1, with TRBD2 matching 11 bases. CDR1 SGHTA and CDR2 FQGNSA come from the germline V gene. The CDR3 consists of 15 residues. V lost 6 bases, J lost 6 bases, and 7 bases stayed unmatched.

The genes are TRBV2 and TRBJ1-2; the match to TRBD1 covers 8 bases. The length of the CDR3 is 14 residues. Germline values: CDR1 SNHLY, CDR2 FYNNEI. With 3 bases clipped from V and 8 bases from J, the junction kept 8 bases outside the gene matches. CDR3 DNA sequence: TGTGCCAGCAGTGACCTGGGCCAGGGGGCGGGCTACACCTTC. Protein product: CASSDLGQGAGYTF.

This clone was seen more than once but under ten times. The chain joins TRBV11-2 to TRBJ2-2; 7 bases match TRBD1. This CDR3 comprises 14 residues. Germline V lookup: CDR1 SGHAT, CDR2 FQNNGV. The ends lost 6 bases at V and 8 bases at J; junction bases unmatched: 9. CDR3 nucleotide sequence: TGTGCCAGCAGGAAACGACAGGGTTTAGGGGAGCTGTTTTTT. It yields the protein CASRKRQGLGELFF.

V and J are TRBV5-4 and TRBJ2-7, with 11 bases aligning to TRBD1. This CDR3 comprises 14 residues. Germline V gene sequence: CDR1 SGHNT, CDR2 YYREEE (reference sequence). The junction had 3 bases not matched to a gene; V was cut back by 4 bases and J by 3 bases. CDR3 residues: CASSAGQGGYEQYF. CDR3 sequence (DNA): TGTGCCAGCAGCGCGGGACAGGGGGGCTACGAGCAGTACTTC. Combining the CDR3 with reference TRBV5-4 and TRBJ2-7 gives the whole variable domain ETGVTQSPTHLIKTRGQQVTLRCSSQSGHNTVSWYQQALGQGPQFIFQYYREEENGRGNFPPRFSGLQFPNYSSELNVNALELDDSALYLCASSAGQGGYEQYFGPGTRLTVT.

The chain carries TRBV4-2 and TRBJ1-5; TRBD1 might be the D (6 bases). CDR3 length: 14 residues. Trimming shortened V by 1 base and J by 7 bases, and 11 bases separated the two germline ends. In germline, CDR1 is LGHNA, CDR2 YNFKEQ. The chain's CDR3 is CASSQGHRAQPQHF. The CDR3 DNA reads TGTGCCAGCAGCCAAGGACACAGGGCGCAGCCCCAGCATTTT.

The rearrangement uses TRBV28 and TRBJ1-1; D is ambiguous. CDR3 length: 13 amino acids. With 7 bases removed from V and 1 base from J, the gap between germline ends came to 10 bases. Looked up from germline, CDR1 is MDHEN and CDR2 is SYDVKM. The CDR3 nucleotides read TGTGCCAGCACCCCATTCAGGAACACTGAAGCTTTCTTT. Translation gives CASTPFRNTEAFF.